Listed here are 19 T cell receptor beta chains from one sample, sequenced in a study of blood T cell repertoires in COVID-19. Method: immunoSEQ multiplex PCR; TCRdb's copy keeps in-frame clones and lacks some. The table includes 90,000 to 120,000 clones, around 88% detected once. The material sequenced was peripheral blood. These receptors were collected from a man aged 45-60 years with active or convalescent COVID-19.

This chain connects TRBV15 to TRBJ1-1, with D unresolved. Trimming left V 0 bases short and J 2 bases short, with 7 bases between. The CDR3 sequence is 14 residues long. Germline V lookup: CDR1 LNHNV, CDR2 YYDKDF (reference sequence). The CDR3 DNA follows: TGTGCCACCAGCAGAGACAGGTTCAACACTGAAGCTTTCTTT. Amino acids: CATSRDRFNTEAFF.

The V and J genes are TRBV11-2 and TRBJ1-1; tentative D call: TRBD1 (5 bases). The CDR3 has 15 amino acids. Trimming pared 7 bases from V and 11 bases from J, leaving 26 bases between. CDR1 is SGHAT, CDR2 FQNNGV, per germline. Written as DNA, the CDR3 is TGTGCCAGCACCCAACTCCGGGACTCTATACGGCGGGCTTTCTTT. Translating gives CASTQLRDSIRRAFF.

This chain links TRBV12-5 with TRBJ2-5, with 9 bases that match TRBD2. The CDR3 contains 16 residues. Germline V gives CDR1 LGHNT, CDR2 FRNRAP. Trimming took 3 bases from V and 5 from J; bases not matched to a gene: 10. The CDR3 nucleotides read TGTGCTAGTGGTTTAATGGGCAGCGGGAGGCTGGAGACCCAGTACTTC. Residues: CASGLMGSGRLETQYF.

This clone is labeled as medium-sized. The V gene is TRBV1, the J gene TRBJ2-3; the table assigns TRBD2, which was not confirmed against the DNA. TRBV1 is flagged as a pseudogene. The CDR3 sequence is 17 residues long. The CDR3: CTSSLRTSGRGIDTQYF. CDR3 sequence (DNA): TGCACCAGCAGCCTACGGACTAGCGGGAGGGGTATAGATACGCAGTATTTT.

The V and J genes are TRBV11-2 and TRBJ2-3; possible D gene TRBD1, 5 bases. This CDR3 spans 15 amino acids. Germline CDR1 is SGHAT and CDR2 is FQNNGV. With 6 bases removed from V and 3 bases from J, the gap between germline ends came to 16 bases. CDR3 bases: TGTGCCAGCAGGCCCTCAGGGTTCGGGACAGATACGCAGTATTTT. Amino acid sequence: CASRPSGFGTDTQYF. The variable domain in full, with the rest retrieved from reference TRBV11-2 and TRBJ2-3, is EAGVAQSPRYKIIEKRQSVAFWCNPISGHATLYWYQQILGQGPKLLIQFQNNGVVDDSQLPKDRFSAERLKGVDSTLKIQPAKLEDSAVYLCASRPSGFGTDTQYFGPGTRLTVL.

This chain connects TRBV11-2 to TRBJ2-7; 7 bases align to TRBD1. Germline loops: CDR1 SGHAT, CDR2 FQNNGV. This CDR3 has 16 residues. V lost 5 bases, J lost 3 bases, and 13 bases stayed unmatched. CDR3 sequence reads: CASSPVRGPGFYEQYF. The DNA of the CDR3 is TGTGCCAGCAGCCCCGTGAGGGGGCCCGGATTCTACGAGCAGTACTTC.

The chain couples TRBV2 to TRBJ2-1, with 8 bases lining up with TRBD2. The germline V gene encodes CDR1 SNHLY and CDR2 FYNNEI. With V trimmed by 6 bases and J by 5 bases, 12 bases remained unmatched. The CDR3 totals 16 residues. The CDR3 here is CASRSSGRAYNNEQFF. The CDR3 bases are TGTGCCAGCAGGTCGAGCGGGAGAGCGTACAACAATGAGCAGTTCTTC.

This clone was seen just once. The rearrangement links TRBV30 to TRBJ2-1; 7 nucleotides agree with TRBD2. The CDR3 has 15 amino acids. Trimming removed 2 bases from V and 4 bases from J; junction bases left unmatched: 8. The germline V gene encodes CDR1 GTSNPN and CDR2 SVGIG (reference sequence). CDR3 coding DNA: TGTGCCTGGAGTAATGGGGGGGTGCGGTACAATGAGCAGTTCTTC. Translating it yields CAWSNGGVRYNEQFF.

The chain uses TRBV9 and TRBJ1-1, with 8 bases matching TRBD1. V shed 4 bases, J shed 11 bases, and the junction held 7 bases outside the gene matches. Looked up from germline, CDR1 is SGDLS and CDR2 is YYNGEE. The CDR3 extends over 12 amino acids. In DNA form, the CDR3 reads TGTGCCAGCAGCCAGGGGGCGAGTGGGGCTTTCTTT. Translation: CASSQGASGAFF.

The chain is built from TRBV5-1 and TRBJ2-3; 9 bases are shared with TRBD1. Germline CDR1 and CDR2: SGHRS and YFSETQ. Unmatched junction bases numbered 5, after V lost 4 bases and J lost 2 bases. The CDR3 runs to 15 residues. CDR3 loop: CASSKQGADTDTQYF. CDR3 sequence (DNA): TGCGCCAGCAGCAAACAGGGGGCGGACACAGATACGCAGTATTTT.

J is TRBJ2-7 and V is TRBV3-1 (or the pseudogene TRBV3-2), with TRBD2 matching 8 bases. Germline V gene lookup returns CDR1 LGHDT and CDR2 YNNKEL (reference sequence). This CDR3 is 14 amino acids long. Trimming at V came to 0 bases and at J to 7 bases, leaving 5 bases not matched to a gene. Written as DNA, the CDR3 is TGTGCCAGCAGCCAAGACCATGGCGGGAGGGAGCAGTACTTC. Its protein product is CASSQDHGGREQYF.

The CDR3 reads CSVESRGTSGVTGELFF. Written as DNA, the CDR3 is TGCAGCGTTGAATCACGAGGGACTAGCGGGGTCACCGGGGAGCTGTTTTTT. The rearrangement joins TRBV29-1 to TRBJ2-2, with 13 bases that match TRBD2. CDR1 and CDR2 (germline): SQVTM, ANQGSEA. The CDR3 covers 17 residues. V trimming: 2 bases; J trimming: 4 bases; junction bases outside the gene matches: 7.

This clone was seen just once. The chain is built from TRBV28 and TRBJ2-7, with 8 bases identical to TRBD2. Per germline, CDR1 MDHEN and CDR2 SYDVKM. There are 12 residues in the CDR3. Losses at the gene ends were 7 bases for V and 5 bases for J; bases not matched to a gene: 4. The CDR3 region has the DNA TGTGCCAGCACGGGAGGGGCTCACGAGCAGTACTTC. Its protein product is CASTGGAHEQYF. Supplemented by reference TRBV28 and TRBJ2-7, the full variable domain reads DVKVTQSSRYLVKRTGEKVFLECVQDMDHENMFWYRQDPGLGLRLIYFSYDVKMKEKGDIPEGYSVSREKKERFSLILESASTNQTSMYLCASTGGAHEQYFGPGTRLTVT.

This clone has only one observation. V and J are TRBV7-8 and TRBJ1-5; a weak D match, TRBD1 (5 bases). Germline values: CDR1 SGHVS, CDR2 FQNEAQ. With 5 bases removed from V and 0 bases from J, the gap between germline ends came to 20 bases. The CDR3 is 18 residues long. Written as DNA, the CDR3 is TGTGCCAGCAGCCCCTCCCCTACAGGTTTCCTTAGCAATCAGCCCCAGCATTTT. Its translation: CASSPSPTGFLSNQPQHF.

J is TRBJ1-2 and V is TRBV28, with D perhaps TRBD1 (5 bases). The germline V and J ends were trimmed by 1 base and 8 bases, with 20 bases remaining between them. This CDR3 is 16 amino acids long. CDR1 is MDHEN, CDR2 SYDVKM, per germline. The CDR3, as DNA: TGTGCCAGCAGTTTATCCGGGGGATATAGGGGAAGGGGCTACACCTTC. Protein: CASSLSGGYRGRGYTF.

This clone has only one observation. A read error is likely, as this CDR3 ends without the conserved phenylalanine or tryptophan. The DNA is left out, because the CDR3 cannot be placed on it with certainty; the CDR3 is given as TCRdb lists it. The chain carries TRBV28 and TRBJ1-2; the DNA was not used to check the table's D call, TRBD1. Inclusive of both ends, the CDR3 amounts to 11 amino acids. Germline assignment: CDR1 MDHEN and CDR2 SYDVKM. This chain's CDR3 is CASSLQQDLTL.

The CDR3 nucleotides read TGTGCCACCGGACTAGCGGGAGGTGGGAATGAGCAGTTCTTC. Its translation is CATGLAGGGNEQFF. The chain is built from TRBV24-1 and TRBJ2-1, with 14 bases lining up with TRBD2. CDR1 is KGHDR, CDR2 SFDVKD, per germline. V lost 9 bases to trimming and J lost 7 bases; unmatched junction nucleotides: 4. This CDR3 contains 14 residues.

The chain joins TRBV15 to TRBJ1-1, with 7 bases lining up with TRBD1. Germline CDR1 and CDR2: LNHNV and YYDKDF (reference sequence). The junction had 9 bases not matched to a gene; V was cut back by 4 bases and J by 4 bases. CDR3 length: 15 amino acids. The CDR3 loop reads CATSTPTGARTEAFF. The CDR3, as DNA: TGTGCCACCAGCACCCCCACAGGGGCCCGCACTGAAGCTTTCTTT.

The V gene is TRBV15, the J gene TRBJ2-1; D is perhaps TRBD2 (5 bases). The length of the CDR3 is 16 residues. Germline V gene data show CDR1 as LNHNV and CDR2 as YYDKDF (reference sequence). V was pared by 0 bases and J by 7 bases, with 16 bases between. CDR3 in DNA: TGTGCCACCAGCAGAGATAGGGCAGGTCCGGGGAATGAGCAGTTCTTC. This encodes CATSRDRAGPGNEQFF.